The 31 T cell receptor beta chains reported below all come from one sample, sequenced in a study of CD8+ T cells in alopecia areata (dated by TCRdb to the late 2010s). The library was built by means of the immunoSEQ multiplex PCR assay. RNA was extracted from all samples and reverse transcribed into cDNA, which served as template for TCR sequencing. TCRdb took this table from immuneACCESS and kept in-frame rearrangements with V and J called. Such tables lack part of the clones; where checked against another copy, unresolved V genes explain under half of the gap, and the rest is unexplained. In all, the sample holds tens of thousands of clones, and approximately 45% of those were seen once. Approximately 18% of the sample is taken by the ten largest. What the time point label conveys for this sample: baseline before oral tofacitinib. The material sequenced was CD8+ T cells sorted from blood, taken at week 0. The receptors here all came from a human donor with alopecia areata.

CDR3 protein: CASRLGTDTQYF. CDR3 DNA: TGTGCCAGCAGGCTAGGGACAGATACGCAGTATTTT. The rearrangement links TRBV6-5 to TRBJ2-3; D gene uncertain. The CDR3 loop spans 12 amino acids. Trimming pared 6 bases from V and 3 bases from J, leaving 7 bases between. CDR1 is MNHEY and CDR2 is SVGAGI in the germline V gene.

This clone has more than one count but fewer than ten. The genes are TRBV11-2 and TRBJ2-4; 8 bases are a match to TRBD1. Germline trimming cut 4 bases from V and 5 bases from J; bases unmatched to any gene: 4. The CDR3 has 14 amino acids. Germline loops: CDR1 SGHAT, CDR2 FQNNGV. Here the CDR3 reads CASSSPGQENIQYF. CDR3 bases: TGTGCCAGCAGCTCTCCGGGACAGGAAAACATTCAGTACTTC.

The chain is built from TRBV9 and TRBJ2-5; D ambiguous. Germline assignment: CDR1 SGDLS and CDR2 YYNGEE. Between the trimmed V and J ends, which lost 3 bases and 7 bases, there was a span of 10 bases. The CDR3 extends over 12 amino acids. CDR3 region: CASSGDSRTQYF. Here the CDR3 DNA reads TGTGCCAGCAGCGGAGACTCGCGGACCCAGTACTTC.

V is TRBV6-5 and J is TRBJ1-1; D is uncertain. The germline CDR1 and CDR2 sequences are MNHEY and SVGAGI. CDR3 length: 13 amino acids. V was cut by 5 bases and J by 5 bases, with 12 bases left in between. Written as DNA, the CDR3 is TGTGCCAGCAGTCTTAGGGAAGGGACTGAAGCTTTCTTT. Encoded protein: CASSLREGTEAFF.

This clone has more than one count but fewer than ten. The J gene is TRBJ2-7, the V gene TRBV9, with D perhaps TRBD2 (5 bases). V was cut by 4 bases and J by 4 bases, with 21 bases left in between. The CDR3 totals 16 residues. Per germline, CDR1 SGDLS and CDR2 YYNGEE. The DNA of the CDR3 is TGTGCCAGCAGCTTGGGCGTGGGAGAGGAGGCTTACGAGCAGTACTTC. Its protein product is CASSLGVGEEAYEQYF.

The chain employs TRBV2 and TRBJ2-1; D is unclear. Germline CDR1 SNHLY, CDR2 FYNNEI. V was trimmed by 4 bases and J by 5 bases, leaving 3 bases between them. The CDR3 loop spans 11 amino acids. The chain's CDR3 is CASSGDNEQFF. In DNA, the CDR3 is TGTGCCAGCAGTGGCGACAATGAGCAGTTCTTC. The full variable domain, its missing parts supplied by reference TRBV2 and TRBJ2-1, is EPEVTQTPSHQVTQMGQEVILRCVPISNHLYFYWYRQILGQKVEFLVSFYNNEISEKSEIFDDQFSVERPDGSNFTLKIRSTKLEDSAMYFCASSGDNEQFFGPGTRLTVL.

Comments on this clone: Only one base separates this from a far larger clonotype, so it likely reflects a read error. Other DNA sequences in this sample translate to the same CDR3. The genes are TRBV5-1 and TRBJ2-1; 12 bases line up with TRBD2. CDR3 length: 16 residues. With V trimmed by 0 bases and J by 7 bases, 5 bases remained unmatched. The germline V gene encodes CDR1 SGHRS and CDR2 YFSETQ. The CDR3 DNA reads TGCGCCAGCAGCTTGGTTCCTAGCGGGAGGGGTAATGAGCAGTTCTTC. Protein: CASSLVPSGRGNEQFF.

The rearrangement links TRBV28 to TRBJ1-5; D may be TRBD1 (5 bases). The CDR3 loop spans 14 amino acids. V shed 1 base and J shed 6 bases, with 10 bases lying between them. The germline V gene has CDR1 MDHEN and CDR2 SYDVKM. The CDR3 spells CASSLYNGGQPQHF. The CDR3, as DNA: TGTGCCAGCAGTTTATATAATGGGGGTCAGCCCCAGCATTTT.

The chain links TRBV27 to TRBJ2-3, with 8 bases aligning to TRBD1. CDR1 is MNHEY, CDR2 SMNVEV, per germline (reference sequence). With 2 bases clipped from V and 6 bases from J, the junction kept 7 bases outside the gene matches. The CDR3 loop spans 15 amino acids. The CDR3 region has the DNA TGTGCCAGCAGTTTACGGGACAGGAACATTGATACGCAGTATTTT. Encoded protein: CASSLRDRNIDTQYF.

The chain uses TRBV11-2 and TRBJ2-7; 9 bases map to TRBD2. Unmatched junction bases numbered 1, after V lost 4 bases and J lost 0 bases. Germline CDR1 reads SGHAT; CDR2 reads FQNNGV. The CDR3 consists of 14 residues. The CDR3 nucleotides are TGTGCCAGCAGCTCTAGCGGGAACTCCTACGAGCAGTACTTC. Residues: CASSSSGNSYEQYF. Supplemented by reference TRBV11-2 and TRBJ2-7, the full variable domain reads EAGVAQSPRYKIIEKRQSVAFWCNPISGHATLYWYQQILGQGPKLLIQFQNNGVVDDSQLPKDRFSAERLKGVDSTLKIQPAKLEDSAVYLCASSSSGNSYEQYFGPGTRLTVT.

The chain has TRBV5-1 and TRBJ1-2, with a possible D match to TRBD1 (5 bases). Germline V gene sequence: CDR1 SGHRS, CDR2 YFSETQ. The CDR3 is 13 amino acids. Trimming left V 2 bases short and J 5 bases short, with 10 bases between. The CDR3 spells CASSFTGNYGYTF. The CDR3 DNA reads TGCGCCAGCAGCTTCACAGGAAATTATGGCTACACCTTC.

The rearrangement links TRBV28 to TRBJ1-5, with D perhaps matching TRBD1 (5 bases). With 7 bases removed from V and 7 bases from J, the gap between germline ends came to 20 bases. CDR1 and CDR2 from the germline V gene are MDHEN and SYDVKM. The CDR3 loop spans 15 amino acids. The CDR3 region has the DNA TGTGCCAGCAAGTTCAGGGATCCCGGATGGCAGCCCCAGCATTTT. Its protein product is CASKFRDPGWQPQHF.

This clone was seen a few times. The chain carries TRBV29-1 and TRBJ1-2; 12 bases map to TRBD1. This CDR3 region has 13 residues. Germline CDR1 reads SQVTM; CDR2 reads ANQGSEA. V shed 6 bases, J shed 4 bases, and the junction held 3 bases outside the gene matches. This CDR3 reads CSVGTGGGYGYTF. The CDR3 DNA reads as TGCAGCGTCGGGACAGGGGGCGGCTATGGCTACACCTTC.

This chain joins TRBV25-1 and TRBJ1-4; the D gene is possibly TRBD1 (5 bases). Germline V CDR1 and CDR2: MGHDK, SYGVNS. Trimming removed 0 bases at V and 3 bases at J, with 11 bases between. The CDR3 covers 16 residues. The CDR3 spells CASSEYVGGPNEKLFF. In DNA, the CDR3 is TGTGCCAGCAGTGAATATGTCGGGGGTCCTAATGAAAAACTGTTTTTT.

The J gene is TRBJ1-2, the V gene TRBV9, with D possibly being TRBD1 (5 bases). V was pared by 3 bases and J by 5 bases, with 23 bases between. The CDR3 is 17 amino acids. Germline loops: CDR1 SGDLS, CDR2 YYNGEE. The CDR3 coding sequence is TGTGCCAGCAGCGCCTCACAGGTCGCCTCTGGCCTTTATGGCTACACCTTC. It yields the protein CASSASQVASGLYGYTF.

The J gene is TRBJ2-3, the V gene TRBV7-9; 13 bases map to TRBD2. The germline CDR1 and CDR2 sequences are SEHNR and FQNEAQ (reference sequence). This CDR3 region has 15 residues. V was pared by 7 bases and J by 6 bases, with 7 bases of the junction left unmatched. The CDR3 DNA is TGTGCCAGCACGGCCGGGACTAGCGGGACGGATACGCAGTATTTT. Translated, it gives CASTAGTSGTDTQYF.

This chain connects TRBV30 to TRBJ2-1; D gene unclear. The CDR3 runs to 12 residues. V was shortened by 4 bases and J by 4 bases, with 8 bases between the two germline ends. Germline CDR1 and CDR2: GTSNPN and SVGIG (reference sequence). The CDR3: CAWKSAYNEQFF. As DNA, the CDR3 is TGTGCCTGGAAAAGCGCGTACAATGAGCAGTTCTTC.

This clone was seen more than once but under ten times. The gene calls are TRBV6-6 and TRBJ2-1; 9 bases match TRBD2. Germline lookup yields CDR1 MNHNY and CDR2 SVGAGI (reference sequence). V gave up 9 bases and J gave up 7 bases; unmatched junction bases: 7. This CDR3 comprises 13 residues. Here the CDR3 reads CASFPAGGNEQFF. As DNA, the CDR3 is TGTGCCAGTTTCCCCGCGGGAGGGAATGAGCAGTTCTTC.

This clone turned up a few times. The chain has TRBV4-1 and TRBJ2-1; the D gene could be TRBD1 or TRBD2 (5 bases each). Germline assignment: CDR1 MGHRA and CDR2 YSYEKL. The V end was cut by 0 bases, the J end by 5 bases, with 11 bases between. CDR3 length equals 15 residues. Here the CDR3 reads CASSQDLRDHNEQFF. The CDR3 DNA is TGCGCCAGCAGCCAAGATCTACGGGACCACAATGAGCAGTTCTTC.

This sequence joins TRBV29-1 and TRBJ1-3; TRBD1 matches 8 bases. The CDR3 has 15 amino acids. Trimming took 4 bases from V and 1 from J; bases not matched to a gene: 6. CDR1 is SQVTM, CDR2 ANQGSEA, per germline. The CDR3 loop reads CSVVSTGVSGNTIYF. The DNA of the CDR3 is TGCAGCGTTGTCTCGACAGGGGTTTCTGGAAACACCATATATTTT.

The rearrangement links TRBV4-1 to TRBJ2-7; D might be TRBD2 (5 bases). CDR3 size: 13 residues. Germline lookup yields CDR1 MGHRA and CDR2 YSYEKL. V shed 1 base and J shed 3 bases, with 7 bases lying between them. This CDR3 reads CASSQGRDYEQYF. For the CDR3, the DNA is TGCGCCAGCAGCCAAGGACGGGACTACGAGCAGTACTTC.

This clone was observed at least ten times. J is TRBJ1-1 and V is TRBV7-9, with D hard to call. In germline, CDR1 is SEHNR, CDR2 FQNEAQ (reference sequence). The CDR3 extends over 13 amino acids. V lost 5 bases and J lost 0, with 7 bases in between. The CDR3 spells CASSGKLNTEAFF. DNA of the CDR3: TGTGCCAGCAGCGGAAAATTGAACACTGAAGCTTTCTTT.

This clone showed up just a few times. The V call is TRBV29-1, the J call TRBJ2-7; the match to TRBD2 covers 10 bases. Germline V lookup: CDR1 SQVTM, CDR2 ANQGSEA. The CDR3 runs to 16 residues. V shed 1 base, J shed 4 bases, and the junction held 10 bases outside the gene matches. This CDR3 reads CSVEGLAGETWYEQYF. As DNA, the CDR3 is TGCAGCGTTGAAGGTCTAGCGGGAGAAACTTGGTACGAGCAGTACTTC.

In DNA form, the CDR3 reads TGTGCCAGCAGTTACTCAAAGACCCAGTACTTC. Translated: CASSYSKTQYF. The rearrangement links TRBV6-6 to TRBJ2-5; D is undetermined. This CDR3 has 11 residues. V lost 0 bases and J lost 6, with 2 bases in between. Germline V gene lookup returns CDR1 MNHNY and CDR2 SVGAGI (reference sequence).

Ten or more counts support this clone. V usage is TRBV19 and J usage is TRBJ1-5; D is possibly TRBD1 (5 bases). Trimming pared 4 bases from V and 3 bases from J, leaving 13 bases between. The germline V gene encodes CDR1 LNHDA and CDR2 SQIVND (reference sequence). CDR3 length: 15 amino acids. The CDR3 loop reads CASSNWGRINQPQHF. For the CDR3, the DNA is TGTGCCAGTAGTAATTGGGGACGGATCAATCAGCCCCAGCATTTT. Together with reference TRBV19 and TRBJ1-5, the CDR3 gives the full variable domain: DGGITQSPKYLFRKEGQNVTLSCEQNLNHDAMYWYRQDPGQGLRLIYYSQIVNDFQKGDIAEGYSVSREKKESFPLTVTSAQKNPTAFYLCASSNWGRINQPQHFGDGTRLSIL.

This clone occurred a few times. The chain joins TRBV29-1 to TRBJ2-7; 11 bases are shared with TRBD1. V lost 6 bases to trimming and J lost 3 bases; unmatched junction nucleotides: 1. The CDR3 length is 12 residues. Germline CDR1 reads SQVTM; CDR2 reads ANQGSEA. This CDR3 reads CSVGTGGYEQYF. The DNA of the CDR3 is TGCAGCGTGGGGACAGGGGGCTACGAGCAGTACTTC.

In this sample, this clone turned up a few times. The chain recombines TRBV29-1 with TRBJ2-7; D unclear. V shed 6 bases and J shed 2 bases, with 8 bases lying between them. This CDR3 comprises 11 residues. Germline assignment: CDR1 SQVTM and CDR2 ANQGSEA. The CDR3 protein is CSVPGPYEQYF. The CDR3 bases are TGCAGCGTCCCTGGGCCCTACGAGCAGTACTTC.

This clone was seen more than once but under ten times. The chain uses TRBV2 and TRBJ2-7, with 7 bases that match TRBD2. The CDR3 length is 13 residues. J gave up 2 bases and V 7 bases, and 5 bases lay outside the gene matches. Per germline, CDR1 SNHLY and CDR2 FYNNEI. CDR3 nucleotides: TGTGCCAGCAACGGGAGGATTGCCTACGAGCAGTACTTC. This gives the protein CASNGRIAYEQYF.

The chain couples TRBV7-8 to TRBJ1-5, with D unclear. V lost 8 bases and J lost 1, with 15 bases in between. There are 15 residues in the CDR3. Germline values: CDR1 SGHVS, CDR2 FQNEAQ. The CDR3 is CASEEGSGSNQPQHF. For the CDR3, the DNA is TGTGCCAGCGAAGAAGGGAGTGGAAGCAATCAGCCCCAGCATTTT.

This clone showed up just a few times. The CDR3 reads CASSYEGVYEQYF. The CDR3 DNA sequence: TGTGCCAGCAGTTACGAGGGGGTCTACGAGCAGTACTTC. This chain joins TRBV6-6 and TRBJ2-7, with D perhaps matching TRBD1 (6 bases). Germline-derived CDR1 and CDR2 are MNHNY and SVGAGI (reference sequence). V dropped 2 bases and J dropped 3 bases, with 8 bases sitting between them. The CDR3 sequence is 13 residues long.

The genes are TRBV4-1 and TRBJ2-7, with D possibly called TRBD1 or TRBD2 (5 bases each). The V end was cut by 8 bases, the J end by 6 bases, with 14 bases between. Germline assignment: CDR1 MGHRA and CDR2 YSYEKL. CDR3 length equals 12 residues. The CDR3 DNA sequence: TGCGCCAGCCAGGGACCTGACACCGAGCAGTACTTC. This codes for CASQGPDTEQYF.